This passage covers 8 T cell receptor beta chains from one sample sequenced in a study of blood T cells in healthy people across ages. Sample-barcoded 5' priming and a J-beta primer mix drove a second PCR of roughly 6 to 12 cycles. A single record per CDR3 protein comes from TCRdb applying MiXCR to the 5' RACE reads. The sample has hundreds of thousands of distinct CDR3 sequences; approximately 30% are singletons. The sample taken for sequencing was blood. Every receptor here comes from a woman older than 75 in good health.

This clonotype was found many times. This rearrangement joins TRBV7-2 to TRBJ1-3, with 8 bases aligning to TRBD1. CDR3 length: 15 amino acids. V was pared by 6 bases and J by 0 bases, with 4 bases of the junction left unmatched. The germline V gene encodes CDR1 SGHTA and CDR2 FQGNSA. The CDR3 DNA reads TGTGCCAGCAGTTCTACAGGGGGCTCTGGAAACACCATATATTTT. Its translation: CASSSTGGSGNTIYF.

There are many counts of this clonotype. This sequence joins TRBV12-3 or TRBV12-4 and TRBJ2-4; the match to TRBD1 covers 8 bases. V lost 4 bases and J lost 8; bases outside the gene matches: 16. There are 17 residues in the CDR3. The CDR3 loop reads CASSSLPRTGPKDIQYF. CDR3 sequence (DNA): TGTGCCAGCAGTTCCCTCCCCCGGACAGGGCCGAAGGACATTCAGTACTTC.

This clonotype was seen at least ten times. A read error may explain this, as a much larger clone is one base away. The rearrangement links TRBV7-2 to TRBJ1-2; 10 bases match TRBD1. Per germline, CDR1 SGHTA and CDR2 FQGNSA. The CDR3 extends over 14 amino acids. The ends lost 6 bases at V and 2 bases at J; junction bases unmatched: 3. The CDR3 DNA is TGTGCCAGCAGATGGACAGGGGGGAACTATGGCTACACCTTC. Its translation: CASRWTGGNYGYTF.

J is TRBJ2-1 and V is TRBV5-1; 7 bases line up with TRBD1. Trimming at V came to 5 bases and at J to 10 bases, leaving 15 bases not matched to a gene. Germline CDR1 reads SGHRS; CDR2 reads YFSETQ. The CDR3 spans 15 residues. CDR3 nucleotides: TGCGCCAGCAGTTTTCCCCGGGACAGAGACTACGAGCAGTTCTTC. Translating it yields CASSFPRDRDYEQFF.

The chain joins TRBV7-2 to TRBJ1-1; 8 positions agree with TRBD1. The germline gives CDR1 SGHTA, CDR2 FQGNSA. The V and J ends lost 2 bases and 2 bases, in that order; junction bases with no gene match: 4. The CDR3 is 15 residues long. The CDR3 sequence: CASSLSTGANTEAFF. The CDR3 DNA reads as TGTGCCAGCAGCTTATCGACAGGGGCCAACACTGAAGCTTTCTTT.

Turning to this clonotype: Being one base from a much bigger clone, this may be a read error. V usage is TRBV7-2 and J usage is TRBJ2-7; TRBD1 matches 12 bases. The CDR3 sequence is 16 residues long. Looked up from germline, CDR1 is SGHTA and CDR2 is FQGNSA. V shed 3 bases, J shed 3 bases, and the junction held 6 bases outside the gene matches. CDR3 sequence reads: CASSLAGTGGCYEQYF. CDR3 in DNA: TGTGCCAGCAGCTTGGCCGGGACAGGGGGCTGCTACGAGCAGTACTTC.

In regard to this clonotype: One junction end does not reproduce the germline sequence, and a read error may be involved. V usage is TRBV5-4 and J usage is TRBJ1-2; a weak D match, TRBD1 (5 bases). The V gene's germline CDR1 is SGHNT and CDR2 YYREEE (reference sequence). This CDR3 comprises 14 residues. The CDR3 here is CASSRRQSNYGHTF. CDR3 coding DNA: TGTGCCAGCAGCAGGCGACAGTCTAACTATGGCCACACCTTC. The variable domain in full, with the rest retrieved from reference TRBV5-4 and TRBJ1-2, is ETGVTQSPTHLIKTRGQQVTLRCSSQSGHNTVSWYQQALGQGPQFIFQYYREEENGRGNFPPRFSGLQFPNYSSELNVNALELDDSALYLCASSRRQSNYGHTFGSGTRLTVV.

This clonotype was found many times. The chain recombines TRBV20-1 with TRBJ2-4; D is unclear. V was pared by 0 bases and J by 0 bases, with 9 bases between. The CDR3 length is 15 residues. Per germline, CDR1 DFQATT and CDR2 SNEGSKA (reference sequence). In DNA form, the CDR3 reads TGCAGTGCTAGAGATGGGCTCTTAGCCAAAAACATTCAGTACTTC. This gives the protein CSARDGLLAKNIQYF.